This TCR beta chain was profiled in a study of blood T cell repertoires in COVID-19 (TCRdb year 2020). About the study as a whole: The collaborator samples originated in the United States, Italy and Spain and spanned the acute and convalescent phases of COVID-19. The material from the prospective study consisted of cDNA or gDNA derived from T cells, B-cell-depleted T cells, or PBMCs. The dataset comprised deeply sampled blood TCRbeta repertoires from subjects exposed to, actively infected with, or recovered from COVID-19. The repertoires were made available in a free public database intended to serve as a resource for research on the immune response to SARS-CoV-2. Samples came from the ongoing ImmuneRACE study (first 160 participants) plus 1,254 subjects from 6 global collaborators. Sample metadata almost always included a de-identified subject ID, COVID-19 status, age in years and sex. Where available, HLA class I and class II types were taken from metadata supplied by the sample provider and were not determined by assay-based typing.

TCRbeta CDR3 regions were amplified from genomic DNA using the immunoSEQ Assay, a bias-controlled multiplex PCR. As for the authors' bioinformatics: The number of nucleated cells in each sample was estimated by amplification of reference gene primers within the assay. To quantify the absolute abundance of each unique TCRbeta CDR3 rearrangement, sequence reads were collapsed and filtered. For each sample, productive Simpson clonality was calculated as the square root of Simpson's diversity index across productive rearrangements. As stored in TCRdb, this immuneACCESS dataset retains in-frame rearrangements with V and J assigned. A fraction of the clones does not appear; measured against another copy, unresolved V genes explain less than half of the discrepancy, and the remainder lacks a known reason. D and trimming were read from the DNA, whereas the V and J calls and clone size are those reported in that table. This sample holds 100,000 or so clones; roughly 78% were observed only once. Together, the top ten hold approximately 14% of the sample.

Collaborating institutions collected whole blood in K2EDTA tubes following their own protocols. For TCRbeta analysis, collaborators shipped samples as frozen whole blood, isolated PBMCs, or DNA extracted from either of those sample types. General study outcomes and caveats: Clinical and demographic metadata were provided uncurated, with the amount varying by source and participant.

A note on this clone: Its antigen specificity is not known. Base qualities are not at hand, and no much larger clone is one base apart.

Sequences were obtained from peripheral blood. The TCR originated in a woman of 80 years or more with acute or convalescent COVID-19.

The CDR3 reads as follows: CASQTSGGDGEQFF. The DNA reads as follows: TGCGCCAGCCAGACTAGCGGGGGGGACGGTGAGCAGTTCTTC. The chain is assembled from TRBV10-2 and TRBJ2-1; 14 central nucleotides agree with TRBD2. Spanning cysteine to phenylalanine, the CDR3 consists of 14 amino acids. Here the CDR3 DNA is all that survives: 42 bases in frame from base 1. V is cut back by 8 bases and J by 9 bases, with 6 bases in the junction unmatched. From the germline V gene, CDR1 is WSHSY and CDR2 is SAAADI.